Listed here are 25 T cell receptor beta chains from one sample, sequenced in a study of response to subunit inactivated influenza vaccine. One entry per CDR3 protein results from TCRdb running MiXCR on the RT-PCR reads. The sample holds more than 200,000 distinct CDR3 sequences, less than 15% seen once. The sequencing used non-naive T cells sorted from PBMCs, collected 14 to 15 days before vaccination. These receptor sequences come from a man aged 50 to 60 who received an inactivated influenza vaccine.

The chain links TRBV4-3 to TRBJ2-1; tentative D call: TRBD2 (5 bases). The CDR3 spans 16 residues. From germline, CDR1 is LGHNA and CDR2 YSLEER. V was clipped by 0 bases and J by 9 bases, with 18 bases between them. The CDR3 nucleotides read TGCGCCAGCAGCCAAGATCTTAATCTAGCAAGGACTGAGCAGTTCTTC. Translating gives CASSQDLNLARTEQFF.

J is TRBJ2-1 and V is TRBV2, with 8 bases matching TRBD2. V lost 4 bases and J lost 10; bases outside the gene matches: 9. Germline V gene sequence: CDR1 SNHLY, CDR2 FYNNEI. The length of the CDR3 is 14 residues. In nucleotides, the CDR3 is TGTGCCAGCAGTGCCGGAACGATAGCGGGAGAGCAGTTCTTC. Translating gives CASSAGTIAGEQFF.

V gene TRBV29-1 combines with J gene TRBJ2-2, with 13 bases aligning to TRBD2. V gave up 5 bases and J gave up 4 bases; unmatched junction bases: 10. Looked up from germline, CDR1 is SQVTM and CDR2 is ANQGSEA. This CDR3 comprises 17 residues. DNA for the CDR3: TGCAGCGTTACGCGGACTAGCGGGAGTGGTGGCACCGGGGAGCTGTTTTTT. Encoded protein: CSVTRTSGSGGTGELFF.

The V gene is TRBV7-6, the J gene TRBJ2-5; 8 positions agree with TRBD2. The CDR3 sequence is 16 residues long. Trimming took 2 bases from V and 0 from J; bases not matched to a gene: 5. Germline CDR1 reads SGHVS; CDR2 reads FNYEAQ. The CDR3 nucleotides read TGTGCCAGCAGCTTAAATCAGCGGGAGTACCAAGAGACCCAGTACTTC. It translates to CASSLNQREYQETQYF.

This rearrangement joins TRBV5-5 to TRBJ2-7, with 11 bases matching TRBD1. The CDR3 length is 16 residues. Germline CDR1 is SGHKS and CDR2 is YYEKEE (reference sequence). V gave up 1 base and J gave up 6 bases; unmatched junction bases: 9. In DNA form, the CDR3 reads TGTGCCAGCAGCTTGAGTGTTAGGACAGGGGGCGGCGAGCAGTACTTC. It specifies CASSLSVRTGGGEQYF.

This clonotype was seen only a few times. The V call is TRBV6-5, the J call TRBJ1-2; TRBD1 aligns across 8 bases. Per the germline V gene, CDR1 is MNHEY and CDR2 is SVGAGI. The junction had 5 bases not matched to a gene; V was cut back by 2 bases and J by 6 bases. CDR3 length: 14 residues. For the CDR3, the DNA is TGTGCCAGCAGTTACACACAGGGGGGAGATGGCTACACCTTC. This codes for CASSYTQGGDGYTF.

The chain recombines TRBV6-2 or TRBV6-3 with TRBJ2-7, with 8 bases identical to TRBD2. The CDR3 is made up of 14 amino acids. The V gene end was trimmed by 6 bases and the J gene end by 5 bases; junction bases not matched to a gene: 9. Looked up from germline, CDR1 is MNHEY and CDR2 is SVGEGT. As DNA, the CDR3 is TGTGCCAGCAGGGTTAGCGGGACCATTGACGAGCAGTACTTC. This sequence encodes CASRVSGTIDEQYF.

Worth noting for this clonotype: The germline gene is not matched at one end of the junction; a read error may be the cause. This rearrangement joins TRBV12-3 or TRBV12-4 to TRBJ2-7; D ambiguous. This CDR3 is 12 amino acids long. The CDR3 region is CARSLWQAEQYF. CDR3 nucleotide sequence: TGTGCCAGAAGTTTATGGCAGGCCGAGCAGTACTTC.

The chain is built from TRBV6-2 or TRBV6-3 and TRBJ2-3; D remains unclear. Germline loops: CDR1 MNHEY, CDR2 SVGEGT. This CDR3 has 15 amino acids. The V end lost 1 base, the J end lost 0 bases, and 8 bases lay between the germline ends. This CDR3 reads CASSYWGGSTDTQYF. DNA for the CDR3: TGTGCCAGCAGTTACTGGGGTGGAAGCACAGATACGCAGTATTTT.

The V and J genes are TRBV29-1 and TRBJ2-7; D perhaps matches TRBD1 (6 bases). The V end was cut by 6 bases, the J end by 0 bases, with 15 bases between. The CDR3 spans 14 residues. From germline, CDR1 is SQVTM and CDR2 ANQGSEA. The CDR3 sequence is CSVVDRPSSYEQYF. In DNA, the CDR3 is TGCAGCGTCGTGGACAGACCCAGCTCCTACGAGCAGTACTTC.

This clonotype was seen only once. V is TRBV19 and J is TRBJ2-5; D gene uncertain. V lost 5 bases and J 7 bases, leaving 8 bases between the germline ends. Germline assignment: CDR1 LNHDA and CDR2 SQIVND (reference sequence). The CDR3 is 11 residues long. The DNA of the CDR3 is TGTGCCAGTAGTGCCACGGGGACCCAGTACTTC. It yields the protein CASSATGTQYF.

The chain links TRBV20-1 to TRBJ1-5, with 8 nucleotides matching TRBD1. Germline V gives CDR1 DFQATT, CDR2 SNEGSKA (reference sequence). CDR3 length: 17 amino acids. The V segment lost 3 bases and the J segment 0 bases; nucleotides outside the gene matches: 10. The CDR3 bases are TGCAGTGCTAGTAATGACAGGGGAATTTATAGCAATCAGCCCCAGCATTTT. Encoded protein: CSASNDRGIYSNQPQHF.

In its sample, this clonotype was seen a few times. V and J are TRBV20-1 and TRBJ2-3, with TRBD2 matching over 8 bases. The V and J ends lost 5 bases and 0 bases, in that order; junction bases with no gene match: 4. CDR3 size: 14 residues. The V gene's germline CDR1 is DFQATT and CDR2 SNEGSKA (reference sequence). CDR3 region: CSAARGGSTDTQYF. CDR3 nucleotides: TGCAGTGCTGCTCGCGGGGGGAGCACAGATACGCAGTATTTT.

This clonotype showed up many times. V gene TRBV20-1 combines with J gene TRBJ2-1; the D is unclear. Germline V gene sequence: CDR1 DFQATT, CDR2 SNEGSKA (reference sequence). V shed 3 bases and J shed 4 bases, with 19 bases lying between them. This CDR3 has 16 amino acids. The CDR3 DNA sequence: TGCAGTGCTAGGTCGCCGCGGACCCCCCAGTACAATGAGCAGTTCTTC. It specifies CSARSPRTPQYNEQFF.

This clonotype was observed a handful of times. The chain combines TRBV7-8 with TRBJ2-7; tentatively, D is TRBD2 (5 bases). Trimming removed 4 bases at V and 2 bases at J, with 12 bases between. Germline lookup yields CDR1 SGHVS and CDR2 FQNEAQ. The CDR3 consists of 14 residues. The DNA of the CDR3 is TGTGCCAGCAGCTCCGCAGGCGGGCCCTACGAGCAGTACTTC. This sequence encodes CASSSAGGPYEQYF.

The sample holds a few counts of this clonotype. The genes are TRBV24-1 and TRBJ2-7; weak D call: TRBD2 (5 bases). Between the trimmed V and J ends, which lost 4 bases and 1 base, there was a span of 10 bases. CDR1 and CDR2 (germline): KGHDR, SFDVKD. The CDR3 spans 14 residues. CDR3 amino acids: CATSDGLISYEQYF. The CDR3 DNA sequence: TGTGCCACCAGTGACGGACTCATTTCCTACGAGCAGTACTTC.

This chain uses TRBV5-8 with TRBJ2-5; tentatively, D is TRBD1 (6 bases). V was pared by 0 bases and J by 5 bases, with 11 bases between. The length of the CDR3 is 14 residues. Germline V gene sequence: CDR1 SGHTS, CDR2 YDEGEE. CDR3 sequence: CASSLGTANETQYF. The CDR3 DNA reads TGTGCCAGCAGCTTGGGGACAGCTAACGAGACCCAGTACTTC.

This clonotype was counted between two and nine times. V gene TRBV6-2 or TRBV6-3 combines with J gene TRBJ2-7; 11 bases map to TRBD2. Germline assignment: CDR1 MNHEY and CDR2 SVGEGT. There are 15 residues in the CDR3. The V segment lost 6 bases and the J segment 5 bases; nucleotides outside the gene matches: 9. CDR3 region: CASRRTGTSGNEQYF. As DNA, the CDR3 is TGTGCCAGCAGGCGTACCGGGACTAGCGGCAACGAGCAGTACTTC.

This chain connects TRBV12-3 or TRBV12-4 to TRBJ2-2, with TRBD1 matching 7 bases. The CDR3 sequence is 13 residues long. The V segment lost 6 bases and the J segment 7 bases; nucleotides outside the gene matches: 5. Written as DNA, the CDR3 is TGTGCCAGCAGCCCCAGGGGGATCGGGGAGCTGTTTTTT. This codes for CASSPRGIGELFF.

V gene TRBV7-7 combines with J gene TRBJ2-7; D is perhaps TRBD2 (6 bases). This CDR3 region has 15 residues. The V gene lost 5 bases and the J gene lost 5 bases, with 19 bases spanning the gap. Germline V gives CDR1 SSHAT, CDR2 FNYEAQ (reference sequence). CDR3 loop: CASSPGPRGANEQYF. The CDR3 bases are TGTGCCAGCAGCCCCGGGCCCCGCGGGGCAAACGAGCAGTACTTC. Filled out from reference TRBV7-7 and TRBJ2-7, the complete variable domain reads GAGVSQSPRYKVTKRGQDVTLRCDPISSHATLYWYQQALGQGPEFLTYFNYEAQPDKSGLPSDRFSAERPEGSISTLTIQRTEQRDSAMYRCASSPGPRGANEQYFGPGTRLTVT.

Only a few counts were recorded for this clonotype. The rearrangement links TRBV28 to TRBJ1-6; D is unclear. The germline CDR1 and CDR2 sequences are MDHEN and SYDVKM. This CDR3 is 15 amino acids long. Trimming took off 4 bases at V and 2 bases at J, with 9 bases between the two ends. For the CDR3, the DNA is TGTGCCAGCAGTTCTGGAGAGGCCTATAATTCACCCCTCCACTTT. Translated, it gives CASSSGEAYNSPLHF.

This clonotype was counted many times. The chain is built from TRBV11-2 and TRBJ2-3, with 9 bases fitting TRBD2. Looked up from germline, CDR1 is SGHAT and CDR2 is FQNNGV. This CDR3 is 13 amino acids long. With 5 bases clipped from V and 8 bases from J, the junction kept 5 bases outside the gene matches. CDR3 nucleotide sequence: TGTGCCAGCAGCACCTCTAGCGGGGCTACGCAGTATTTT. This codes for CASSTSSGATQYF.

The V gene is TRBV2, the J gene TRBJ1-5; no clear D. In germline, CDR1 is SNHLY, CDR2 FYNNEI. Trimming removed 1 base at V and 7 bases at J, with 11 bases between. The CDR3 contains 14 residues. CDR3 region: CASSEEPESQPQHF. The CDR3 DNA reads as TGTGCCAGCAGTGAAGAACCCGAGTCGCAGCCCCAGCATTTT.

This clonotype was recorded a few times. This sequence joins TRBV5-1 and TRBJ2-1; 9 bases are shared with TRBD2. V lost 0 bases, J lost 7 bases, and 8 bases stayed unmatched. This CDR3 spans 16 amino acids. The V gene's germline CDR1 is SGHRS and CDR2 YFSETQ. The DNA for the CDR3 is TGCGCCAGCAGCTTGGGAGGCGGGAGGGCAACAAATGAGCAGTTCTTC. The encoded protein is CASSLGGGRATNEQFF.

This clonotype was seen many times. The chain is built from TRBV3-1 and TRBJ1-5, with D hard to call. CDR1 and CDR2 (germline): LGHDT, YNNKEL (reference sequence). CDR3 length: 13 residues. Trimming took off 1 base at V and 4 bases at J, with 5 bases between the two ends. The CDR3 spells CASSQAQNQPQHF. CDR3 DNA: TGTGCCAGCAGCCAAGCGCAGAATCAGCCCCAGCATTTT.